This T cell receptor beta chain is from a study of a mutant IDH1 vaccine in newly diagnosed glioma (dated by TCRdb to the early 2020s). As for the study more broadly: Patients were given eight vaccinations, in weeks 1, 3, 5, 7, 11, 15, 19 and 23, which matched visits V03 through V10. Before enrollment, most patients had been given radiochemotherapy with temozolomide as standard therapy, while the rest had received either radiotherapy alone or temozolomide alone. Of the roughly 31 treated patients, roughly 60% were male and 37.5% were female, and the mean age was approximately 40 years. In the chemotherapy-containing groups, vaccination started alongside temozolomide cycles, whereas in patients who had radiotherapy alone it started 4-6 weeks after radiotherapy. Peripheral blood was drawn at six visits: V03 (baseline), V05, V07, V10, V12 and V13. For exploratory analyses, about two dozen treated patients had longitudinal TCRB deep sequencing done wherever samples were available.

The CDR3 measures 13 amino acids from cysteine to phenylalanine. Left in the record is the CDR3 DNA by itself, 39 bases read in frame from the first base. Based on the germline V gene (reference sequence), the CDR1 and CDR2 sequences are SSHAT and FNYEAQ. Overall study outcomes, separate from this receptor: Selection of PBMC samples for TCRB deep sequencing was based on availability. According to the authors, sample limitations meant that analyses of patient blood samples could not be reproduced. Vaccine-induced immune responses across multiple MHC alleles were detected in 90% to 95% of patients. No apparent relationship was observed between pseudoprogression and alterations in the top peripheral T cell clonotypes detected by TCRB sequencing.

Preparation of the library involved the immunoSEQ multiplex PCR assay. Following the manufacturer's protocol, the hsTCRB Kit was used to amplify rearranged TCR beta chain sequences. An Illumina MiSeq was used to sequence the TCRB libraries. Turning to the authors' computational methods: Demultiplexing, trimming and gene mapping were performed with the kit vendor's proprietary platform. TCRdb carries this immuneACCESS record with in-frame sequences only. Its versions omit some clonotypes, under half of them owing to an unresolved V gene in the studies checked, with the rest unexplained. V, J and clone size derive from that table, while D and trimming were established from the DNA sequence. Here the sample has over 55,000 clones; about 91% occur a single time. More than 1.5% of the sample lies in the top ten. The time point label, read with the paper, signifies: week 11, during vaccination. Each vaccine dose was 300 ug of a 20-mer mutant IDH1 peptide in Montanide, given subcutaneously with topical imiquimod. The donors had newly diagnosed IDH1-mutant astrocytomas of WHO grade 3 or 4 that showed loss of nuclear ATRX. The samples were drawn from NOA16, a multicentre, single-arm, open-label phase I trial in Germany that tested a mutant IDH1 peptide vaccine in humans for the first time. The DNeasy Blood and Tissue Kit was used to extract genomic DNA from EDTA blood for TCRB sequencing.

A note on this clone: Its antigen has not been determined. A read error may account for a junction end that differs from germline.

The clonotype comes from a man aged 40-49 years with glioma. The chain is made from TRBV7-7 and TRBJ2-1; the D gene is perhaps TRBD2, from 5 matching bases. Sequencing was performed on PBMCs, taken from a glioma patient whose treatment included an IDH1 peptide vaccine. The CDR3 sequence is CASSSGGGNEQFF. In nucleotides, the sequence is TGTGCTAGCAGCTCGGGCGGAGGCAATGAGCAGTTCTTC.